Listed below are T cell receptor beta chains from one sample, sequenced in a study of blood T cell repertoires in COVID-19. Generated by immunoSEQ multiplex PCR, the TCRdb table keeps only in-frame clones and is missing some. The table lists about 150,000 clones, approximately 80% of them singletons. Sequencing was performed on peripheral blood. These receptors were obtained from a woman between 50 and 59 years old with acute or convalescent COVID-19. CDR3s include the opening cysteine and the closing phenylalanine or tryptophan. D genes are given only for firm matches. Clone size appears in some rows only: once, few, many, or a class for an expanded clone.

size: .
D: .
J: TRBJ1-5
V: TRBV19
DNA: TGTGCCAGTAGTATCAGGCAGAATAATCAGCCCCAGCATTTT
CDR3: CASSIRQNNQPQHF

size: .
D: TRBD1
J: TRBJ2-1
V: TRBV11-1
DNA: TGTGCCAGCAGCGCGAGACGGGACAGTTCCTACAATGAGCAGTTCTTC
CDR3: CASSARRDSSYNEQFF

size: .
D: TRBD1
J: TRBJ2-1
V: TRBV5-4
DNA: TGTGCCAGCAGTGACGGGACAGGGTACTACAATGAGCAGTTCTTC
CDR3: CASSDGTGYYNEQFF

size: .
D: TRBD2
J: TRBJ2-3
V: TRBV29-1
DNA: TGCAGCGTTGATGGGAGGGACACAGATACGCAGTATTTT
CDR3: CSVDGRDTDTQYF

size: .
D: TRBD1
J: TRBJ2-2
V: TRBV19
DNA: TGTGCCAGTAGTAGACAGGGGACCAACACCGGGGAGCTGTTTTTT
CDR3: CASSRQGTNTGELFF

size: .
D: .
J: TRBJ2-3
V: TRBV6-1
DNA: TGTGCCAGCAGTGAGTTTGGGGCTAGCGGCACAGATACGCAGTATTTT
CDR3: CASSEFGASGTDTQYF

size: once
D: .
J: TRBJ2-5
V: TRBV7-3
DNA: TGTGCCAGCAGCTCACCCGGGGTCAGTGAGACCCAGTACTTC
CDR3: CASSSPGVSETQYF

size: .
D: TRBD2
J: TRBJ2-5
V: TRBV5-1
DNA: TGCGCCAGCAGCCCTCTGCCTAGCGGGAGTGCAGAAGAGACCCAGTACTTC
CDR3: CASSPLPSGSAEETQYF

size: .
D: TRBD2
J: TRBJ2-2
V: TRBV7-3
DNA: TGTGCCAGCAGCCAAGTACGGGCGGGAGGCCGTAACACCGGGGAGCTGTTTTTT
CDR3: CASSQVRAGGRNTGELFF

size: .
D: TRBD1
J: TRBJ1-2
V: TRBV10-3
DNA: TGTGCCATCACCCGGACAGGGTTTAATGGCTACACCTTC
CDR3: CAITRTGFNGYTF

size: .
D: TRBD2
J: TRBJ2-3
V: TRBV7-2
DNA: TGTGCCAGCAGCGGACTAGCGGGGCCTAGCACAGATACGCAGTATTTT
CDR3: CASSGLAGPSTDTQYF

size: .
D: TRBD1
J: TRBJ2-7
V: TRBV28
DNA: TGTGCCAGCATAGGACAGGGGGGGTTAGGCGAGCAGTACTTC
CDR3: CASIGQGGLGEQYF

size: .
D: .
J: TRBJ2-1
V: TRBV15
DNA: TGTGCCACCAGCAGAGAGGGCCTAGCGAGCAATGAGCAGTTCTTC
CDR3: CATSREGLASNEQFF

size: .
D: TRBD1
J: TRBJ1-5
V: TRBV2
DNA: TGTGCCAGCAGTGGACAGGGTCGGAGCAATCAGCCCCAGCATTTT
CDR3: CASSGQGRSNQPQHF

size: few
D: .
J: TRBJ2-7
V: TRBV19
DNA: TGTGCCAGTAGTCCGGATCGGACTGGAAACTCCTACGAGCAGTACTTC
CDR3: CASSPDRTGNSYEQYF

size: few
D: .
J: TRBJ2-2
V: TRBV15
DNA: TGTGCCACCAGCAGAGTTGGTCAGGGGAGTACCGGGGAGCTGTTTTTT
CDR3: CATSRVGQGSTGELFF

size: .
D: .
J: TRBJ2-7
V: TRBV4-3
DNA: TGCGCCAGCAGCCAAGAAACTAGAGGCTACGAGCAGTACTTC
CDR3: CASSQETRGYEQYF

size: .
D: .
J: TRBJ2-3
V: TRBV9
DNA: TGTGCCAGCAGCATTGACAGGACAGATACGCAGTATTTT
CDR3: CASSIDRTDTQYF

size: .
D: .
J: TRBJ2-3
V: TRBV10-2
DNA: TGCGCGGGCCGTGGCGGAGGGACCCGGAATACGCAGTATTTT
CDR3: CAGRGGGTRNTQYF

size: .
D: TRBD2
J: TRBJ2-1
V: TRBV7-8
DNA: TGTGCCAGCAGCTCTTTAGCGGGGGGGCCCGGGAATGAGCAGTTCTTC
CDR3: CASSSLAGGPGNEQFF

size: .
D: TRBD1
J: TRBJ1-6
V: TRBV14
DNA: TGTGCCAGCAGCCAAACCGGGACAGGATTCTCACCCCTCCACTTT
CDR3: CASSQTGTGFSPLHF

size: .
D: TRBD1
J: TRBJ2-7
V: TRBV7-8
DNA: TGTGCCAGCAGCTTAAAGCCGGGACAGCTTTACGAGCAGTACTTC
CDR3: CASSLKPGQLYEQYF

size: .
D: .
J: TRBJ1-2
V: TRBV7-9
DNA: TGTGCCAGCAGCTTAGGGGCAGGGTCCTATGGCTACACCTTC
CDR3: CASSLGAGSYGYTF

size: .
D: TRBD1
J: TRBJ1-5
V: TRBV27
DNA: TGTGCCAGCAGCCGGACAGGGGGAGGTCAGCCCCAGCATTTT
CDR3: CASSRTGGGQPQHF

size: .
D: .
J: TRBJ1-3
V: TRBV10-2
DNA: TGCGCCAGCAGCGACAGCTCTGGAAACACCATATATTTT
CDR3: CASSDSSGNTIYF

size: .
D: .
J: TRBJ1-4
V: TRBV18
DNA: TGTGCCAGCTCACCACGTAGGGGCGGATGGACTAATGAAAAACTGTTTTTT
CDR3: CASSPRRGGWTNEKLFF

size: .
D: .
J: TRBJ2-3
V: TRBV5-1
DNA: TGCGCCAGCAGCCCTACTAGCAACCCAGGCACAGATACGCAGTATTTT
CDR3: CASSPTSNPGTDTQYF

size: few
D: TRBD1
J: TRBJ2-3
V: TRBV7-6
DNA: TGTGCCAGCAGCGCCGGGACAGGGCAACGTACGCAGTATTTT
CDR3: CASSAGTGQRTQYF

size: .
D: TRBD2
J: TRBJ2-4
V: TRBV5-1
DNA: TGCGCCAGCAGTAGCCCCCTGGGGAGCGGGGGGGCCGGGGACATTCAGTACTTC
CDR3: CASSSPLGSGGAGDIQYF

size: .
D: .
J: TRBJ1-2
V: TRBV29-1
DNA: TGCAGCGTTGAAGAGCTCGGGGCAGGGGTCAATGGCTACACCTTC
CDR3: CSVEELGAGVNGYTF

size: .
D: TRBD1
J: TRBJ2-1
V: TRBV4-2
DNA: TGTGCCAGCAGCCAAGTTGAGGGGGCCCCAATCCTCTACAATGAGCAGTTCTTC
CDR3: CASSQVEGAPILYNEQFF

size: .
D: .
J: TRBJ1-5
V: TRBV4-3
DNA: TGCGCCAGCAGCCAAGATCCACAGAGCAATCAGCCCCAGCATTTT
CDR3: CASSQDPQSNQPQHF

size: .
D: TRBD1
J: TRBJ2-3
V: TRBV4-1
DNA: TGCGCCAGCAGCCCCCCAGGGACAGGGAGCAGCGATACGCAGTATTTT
CDR3: CASSPPGTGSSDTQYF

size: once
D: .
J: TRBJ2-1
V: TRBV20-1
DNA: TGCAGTGCTAGTGGGGGGCTAAGCTCCTACAATGAGCAGTTCTTC
CDR3: CSASGGLSSYNEQFF

size: .
D: TRBD1
J: TRBJ2-7
V: TRBV27
DNA: TGTGCCAGCAGTTCTATCGGCCGACAGGGGTCAGACGCCTACGAGCAGTACTTC
CDR3: CASSSIGRQGSDAYEQYF

size: .
D: .
J: TRBJ1-1
V: TRBV7-8
DNA: TGTGCCAGCAGCTTAGTTGGTGTCCTCAGGGTAGGAGCTGAAGCTTTCTTT
CDR3: CASSLVGVLRVGAEAFF

size: .
D: TRBD1
J: TRBJ2-5
V: TRBV4-2
DNA: TGTGCCAGCAGCCAACCGGGACAGCTCCAAGAGACCCAGTACTTC
CDR3: CASSQPGQLQETQYF

size: .
D: TRBD1
J: TRBJ2-7
V: TRBV25-1
DNA: TGTGCCAGCAGTGCCTCCGGGACAGACTACGAGCAGTACTTC
CDR3: CASSASGTDYEQYF

size: .
D: TRBD1
J: TRBJ1-3
V: TRBV28
DNA: TGTGCCAGCAGTTTTGGGGACAGGGGAAACACCATATATTTT
CDR3: CASSFGDRGNTIYF

size: .
D: TRBD1
J: TRBJ1-1
V: TRBV25-1
DNA: TGTGCCAGCAGTGAACCCGGACAGGGGAACACTGAAGCTTTCTTT
CDR3: CASSEPGQGNTEAFF